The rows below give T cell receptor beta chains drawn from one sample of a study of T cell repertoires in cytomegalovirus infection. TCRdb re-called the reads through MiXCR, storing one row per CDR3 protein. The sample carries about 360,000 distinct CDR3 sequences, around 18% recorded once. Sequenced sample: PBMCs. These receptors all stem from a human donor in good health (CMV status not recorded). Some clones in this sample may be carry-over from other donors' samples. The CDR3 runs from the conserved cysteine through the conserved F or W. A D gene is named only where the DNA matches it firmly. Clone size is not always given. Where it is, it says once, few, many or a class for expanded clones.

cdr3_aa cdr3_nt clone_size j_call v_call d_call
CASSLGLTGLETQYF TGTGCCAGCAGCTTAGGTTTGACAGGGTTGGAGACCCAGTACTTC many TRBJ2-5 TRBV7-2 TRBD1
CSATDRTGVSYGYTF TGCAGTGCTACAGACCGGACAGGGGTCTCCTATGGCTACACCTTC NA TRBJ1-2 TRBV20-1 TRBD1
CASSVRRISNQETQYF TGTGCCAGCAGCGTCCGGAGGATTAGCAACCAAGAGACCCAGTACTTC many TRBJ2-5 TRBV7-9 NA
CATGPTLYEQYF TGCGCCACCGGCCCAACCCTGTACGAGCAGTACTTC few TRBJ2-7 TRBV10-2 NA
CASSSTGVLAEQYF TGTGCCAGCAGCTCGACAGGGGTATTGGCCGAGCAGTACTTC many TRBJ2-7 TRBV7-6 TRBD1
CASRLAGDTQYF TGTGCCAGCCGCCTAGCGGGAGATACGCAGTATTTT many TRBJ2-3 TRBV6-2/TRBV6-3 TRBD2
CASSPVRENQPQHF TGTGCCAGCAGCCCCGTTAGGGAGAATCAGCCCCAGCATTTT NA TRBJ1-5 TRBV6-6 NA
CASSLLAGGQEFF TGTGCCAGCAGCTTGCTCGCGGGGGGGCAGGAGTTCTTC many TRBJ2-1 TRBV5-5 TRBD2
CASSLGGLAGTPYEQYF TGTGCCAGCAGCTTAGGAGGACTAGCGGGAACTCCCTACGAGCAGTACTTC many TRBJ2-7 TRBV7-6 TRBD2
CASSLAVGDQETQYF TGTGCCAGCAGCTTAGCGGTGGGGGACCAAGAGACCCAGTACTTC many TRBJ2-5 TRBV7-8 NA
CASRSVGIDNQPQHF TGTGCCAGCAGGTCCGTGGGCATCGACAATCAGCCCCAGCATTTT few TRBJ1-5 TRBV6-1 NA
CASSPQINYEQYF TGTGCCAGCAGCCCCCAGATAAACTACGAGCAGTACTTC many TRBJ2-7 TRBV7-6 NA
CASSPTGQNYEQYF TGTGCCAGCAGTCCCACGGGACAAAACTACGAGCAGTACTTC few TRBJ2-7 TRBV28 NA
CASSYLAGGYEQFF TGTGCCAGCAGTTACTTAGCGGGGGGATATGAGCAGTTCTTC few TRBJ2-1 TRBV6-5 TRBD2
CASTIGGAPYEQYF TGTGCCAGCACTATAGGGGGGGCGCCTTACGAGCAGTACTTC many TRBJ2-7 TRBV7-2 NA
CAITDRFPYEQYF TGTGCCATCACCGACAGATTTCCCTACGAGCAGTACTTC NA TRBJ2-7 TRBV10-3 NA
CASSQGGQDNQPQHF TGTGCCAGCAGCCAAGGTGGACAGGACAATCAGCCCCAGCATTTT few TRBJ1-5 TRBV3-1 TRBD1
CASSRDRRAGIYEQYF TGCGCCAGCAGCAGGGACCGCAGGGCGGGGATCTACGAGCAGTACTTC few TRBJ2-7 TRBV5-1 NA
CALRTGGETGELFF TGTGCCCTTCGGACAGGGGGAGAAACCGGGGAGCTGTTTTTT NA TRBJ2-2 TRBV10-3 TRBD1
CASSYRLGNSPLHF TGTGCCAGCAGTTACAGGCTTGGAAATTCACCCCTCCACTTT few TRBJ1-6 TRBV6-2/TRBV6-3 NA
CASSHLPGAGPDTQYF TGTGCCAGCAGCCATCTTCCAGGGGCCGGCCCAGATACGCAGTATTTT few TRBJ2-3 TRBV14 NA
CATSGRRFSGANVLTF TGTGCCACCAGTGGAAGACGGTTCTCTGGGGCCAACGTCCTGACTTTC NA TRBJ2-6 TRBV15 NA
CSAYGQGIYEQYF TGCAGTGCTTACGGACAGGGGATCTACGAGCAGTACTTC few TRBJ2-7 TRBV20-1 TRBD1
CASSLWGFGAGGEETQYF TGTGCCAGCAGTTTATGGGGCTTCGGGGCGGGAGGTGAAGAGACCCAGTACTTC NA TRBJ2-5 TRBV12-3/TRBV12-4 TRBD2
CASSQAGGTMRQFF TGTGCCAGCAGTCAAGCGGGGGGGACAATGAGGCAGTTCTTC NA TRBJ2-1 TRBV2 TRBD2